Listed here are 2 T cell receptor beta chains from one sample, sequenced in a study of T cell responses to AZD1222 COVID-19 vaccine. Some clones are missing from TCRdb's copy, which holds only in-frame ones; the method was immunoSEQ multiplex PCR. The sample yields roughly 50,000 clones, 80% to 90% seen once. The input for sequencing was peripheral blood, taken 28 days after the second AZD1222 dose. The receptors stem from an adult who received the AZD1222 COVID-19 vaccine.

This clone was seen more than once but under ten times. The chain couples TRBV4-1 to TRBJ2-7; 14 bases are a match to TRBD2. Germline CDR1 MGHRA, CDR2 YSYEKL. The CDR3 is made up of 15 amino acids. With V trimmed by 6 bases and J by 6 bases, 7 bases remained unmatched. DNA for the CDR3: TGCGCCAGCAGTGTCCTTGGACTAGCGGGAGGCGAGCAGTACTTC. Its protein is CASSVLGLAGGEQYF.

The chain recombines TRBV29-1 with TRBJ2-1; a possible D gene is TRBD2 (5 bases). Germline values: CDR1 SQVTM, CDR2 ANQGSEA. The V end was cut by 3 bases, the J end by 1 base, with 10 bases between. This CDR3 has 14 residues. The CDR3: CSVDRTGSYNEQFF. CDR3 sequence (DNA): TGCAGCGTTGACCGGACGGGATCCTACAATGAGCAGTTCTTC.